The T cell receptor (beta chain) under discussion was sequenced for a study of blood T cell repertoires in COVID-19 (TCRdb year 2020). At the level of the whole study: Samples covering the acute and convalescent phases of COVID-19 were provided by collaborators in the United States, Italy and Spain. The material from the prospective study consisted of cDNA or gDNA derived from T cells, B-cell-depleted T cells, or PBMCs. Deeply sampled blood TCRbeta repertoires from subjects exposed to, actively infected with, or recovered from COVID-19 were included in the dataset. The repertoires were released in a freely available public database meant as a resource for research on the immune response to SARS-CoV-2. The samples were drawn from the first 160 participants of the ongoing ImmuneRACE study and from 950 to 1,500 subjects provided by 6 global collaborators. The sample metadata nearly always contained a de-identified subject ID, COVID-19 status, age in years and sex. Where HLA class I and class II types were available, the types were taken from metadata supplied by the sample provider, not from assay-based typing.

Findings and caveats that apply to the study as a whole: The quantity of clinical and demographic metadata differed by source and by participant and was supplied without curation.

A remark on this clone: It lacks a known antigen. No base qualities exist here, and no much larger clone lies one base off it.

The CDR3 goes from the cysteine to the phenylalanine over 15 residues. Solely the CDR3 DNA is kept, with 45 bases framed from the first base. The CDR1 and CDR2 encoded by the germline V gene (reference sequence) are SGHNT and YYREEE. The trim is 2 bases for V and 0 bases for J, with a gap of 11 bases between the germline ends. The immunoSEQ Assay, a bias-controlled multiplex PCR, was used to amplify TCRbeta CDR3 regions from genomic DNA. The paper's processing steps were these. Within the assay, amplification of reference gene primers was used to estimate how many nucleated cells each sample contained. To quantify the absolute abundance of each unique TCRbeta CDR3 rearrangement, sequence reads were collapsed and filtered. For each sample, productive Simpson clonality was calculated by taking the square root of Simpson's diversity index across productive rearrangements. Not all clones reach the TCRdb copy of this immuneACCESS table, which keeps in-frame sequences only. Checked studies attribute under half of the gap to unresolved V genes and leave the rest unexplained. D and trimming come from the DNA, and the V and J calls and clone size come from that table. The sample records 100,000 or so clones, 69% of which are singletons. Approximately 6.3% of the sample belongs to the ten largest clones.

Each collaborating institution followed its own protocols to collect whole blood in K2EDTA tubes. For TCRbeta analysis, collaborators shipped samples in one of three forms: frozen whole blood, isolated PBMCs, or DNA extracted from either of those sample types. The chain employs TRBV5-4 and TRBJ1-1, with TRBD1 as a weak D call on 6 bases. The source material was peripheral blood. The clonotype was recovered from a man aged 80 or over with acute or convalescent COVID-19. The sequenced DNA: TGTGCCAGCAGCTTTGCAGGGGCAATGAACACTGAAGCTTTCTTT. Translated, this gives CASSFAGAMNTEAFF. The CDR3, completed at both ends by the reference TRBV5-4 and TRBJ1-1 genes, gives the full variable domain ETGVTQSPTHLIKTRGQQVTLRCSSQSGHNTVSWYQQALGQGPQFIFQYYREEENGRGNFPPRFSGLQFPNYSSELNVNALELDDSALYLCASSFAGAMNTEAFFGQGTRLTVV.